These T cell receptor beta chains were read from a single sample in a study of blood T cell repertoires in COVID-19. Sequenced by immunoSEQ multiplex PCR; TCRdb stores in-frame clones only, minus some. The sample holds 34,000 or so clones, roughly 87% seen once. Material: peripheral blood. These receptors were collected from a man aged 45 to 65 with active or convalescent COVID-19. Both conserved end residues are part of each CDR3. Fields, in order: clone size, D gene, J gene, V gene, CDR3 protein, CDR3 DNA. The D gene is left open where the match is weak. Expanded clones get a size class; other rows say once, few or many, or leave the size out.

abundance: once
d_gene: TRBD2
j_gene: TRBJ2-5
v_gene: TRBV5-1
CDR3aa: CASRGGLAGFGETQYF
CDR3nt: TGCGCCAGCAGAGGCGGACTAGCGGGATTCGGTGAGACCCAGTACTTC

abundance: -
d_gene: TRBD2
j_gene: TRBJ2-5
v_gene: TRBV7-2
CDR3aa: CASSSGLAETQYF
CDR3nt: TGTGCCAGCAGCTCGGGACTAGCGGAGACCCAGTACTTC

abundance: -
d_gene: TRBD2
j_gene: TRBJ2-3
v_gene: TRBV4-3
CDR3aa: CASSQDSRGSGADTQYF
CDR3nt: TGCGCCAGCAGCCAAGATAGTCGCGGGAGTGGCGCAGATACGCAGTATTTT

abundance: -
d_gene: -
j_gene: TRBJ2-7
v_gene: TRBV28
CDR3aa: CASSSPAGTSYEQYF
CDR3nt: TGTGCCAGCAGTTCTCCCGCCGGGACATCCTACGAGCAGTACTTC

abundance: -
d_gene: TRBD2
j_gene: TRBJ2-1
v_gene: TRBV30
CDR3aa: CAWSVLAGGLEQFF
CDR3nt: TGTGCCTGGAGTGTTCTAGCGGGAGGACTTGAGCAGTTCTTC

abundance: -
d_gene: TRBD1
j_gene: TRBJ2-7
v_gene: TRBV27
CDR3aa: CASSLDRGSYERYF
CDR3nt: TGTGCCAGCAGCCTCGACAGGGGTAGCTACGAGCGGTACTTC

abundance: -
d_gene: TRBD2
j_gene: TRBJ2-1
v_gene: TRBV4-1
CDR3aa: CASSQILRDRRTSGRTDEQFF
CDR3nt: TGCGCCAGCAGCCAGATCCTCCGGGACAGGAGGACTAGCGGGAGGACGGATGAGCAGTTCTTC

abundance: few
d_gene: TRBD2
j_gene: TRBJ2-7
v_gene: TRBV6-5
CDR3aa: CASSSLGLAGFYEQYF
CDR3nt: TGTGCCAGCAGTTCCTTGGGACTAGCGGGCTTCTACGAGCAGTACTTC

abundance: -
d_gene: -
j_gene: TRBJ1-5
v_gene: TRBV6-2/TRBV6-3
CDR3aa: CASSRHPYQPQHF
CDR3nt: TGTGCCAGCAGTCGACACCCTTATCAGCCCCAGCATTTT

abundance: -
d_gene: TRBD1
j_gene: TRBJ2-5
v_gene: TRBV5-4
CDR3aa: CASSAKDRRETQYF
CDR3nt: TGTGCCAGCAGCGCCAAGGACAGGCGCGAGACCCAGTACTTC

abundance: -
d_gene: -
j_gene: TRBJ2-3
v_gene: TRBV7-2
CDR3aa: CASSPSVGTDTQYF
CDR3nt: TGTGCCAGCAGCCCTAGCGTTGGCACAGATACGCAGTATTTT

abundance: -
d_gene: TRBD2
j_gene: TRBJ2-7
v_gene: TRBV7-2
CDR3aa: CASSLGLAGVEQYF
CDR3nt: TGTGCCAGCAGCCTTGGACTAGCGGGAGTCGAGCAGTACTTC

abundance: -
d_gene: -
j_gene: TRBJ1-2
v_gene: TRBV7-9
CDR3aa: CASSLYPRDYYGYTF
CDR3nt: TGTGCCAGCAGCTTATACCCAAGGGACTACTATGGCTACACCTTC

abundance: -
d_gene: TRBD2
j_gene: TRBJ2-3
v_gene: TRBV7-2
CDR3aa: CASSSGTSGGVTQYF
CDR3nt: TGTGCCAGCAGTTCGGGGACTAGCGGGGGGGTTACGCAGTATTTT

abundance: -
d_gene: -
j_gene: TRBJ2-3
v_gene: TRBV9
CDR3aa: CASSPESTDTQYF
CDR3nt: TGTGCCAGCAGCCCAGAAAGCACAGATACGCAGTATTTT